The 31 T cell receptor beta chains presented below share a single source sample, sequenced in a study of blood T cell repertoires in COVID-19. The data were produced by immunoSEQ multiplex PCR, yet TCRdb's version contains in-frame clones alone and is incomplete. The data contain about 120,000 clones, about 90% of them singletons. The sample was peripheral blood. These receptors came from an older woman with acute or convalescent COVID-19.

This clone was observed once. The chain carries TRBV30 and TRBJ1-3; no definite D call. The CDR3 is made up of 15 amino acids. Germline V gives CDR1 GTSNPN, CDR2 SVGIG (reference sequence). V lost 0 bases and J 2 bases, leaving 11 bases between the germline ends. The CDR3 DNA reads TGTGCCTGGAGTGTACTACGGGGAACTGGAAACACCATATATTTT. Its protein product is CAWSVLRGTGNTIYF.

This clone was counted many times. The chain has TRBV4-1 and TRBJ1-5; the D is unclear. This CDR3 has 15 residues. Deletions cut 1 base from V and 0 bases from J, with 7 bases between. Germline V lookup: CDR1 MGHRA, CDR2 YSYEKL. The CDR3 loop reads CASSQGFSSNQPQHF. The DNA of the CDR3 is TGCGCCAGCAGCCAAGGATTTAGTAGCAATCAGCCCCAGCATTTT.

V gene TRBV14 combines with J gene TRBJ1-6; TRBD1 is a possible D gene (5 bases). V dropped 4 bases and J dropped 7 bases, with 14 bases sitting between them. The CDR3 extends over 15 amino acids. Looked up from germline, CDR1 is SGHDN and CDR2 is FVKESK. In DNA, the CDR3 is TGTGCCAGCAGCCCGCGGCAGGGTGGGAATTCACCCCTCCACTTT. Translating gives CASSPRQGGNSPLHF.

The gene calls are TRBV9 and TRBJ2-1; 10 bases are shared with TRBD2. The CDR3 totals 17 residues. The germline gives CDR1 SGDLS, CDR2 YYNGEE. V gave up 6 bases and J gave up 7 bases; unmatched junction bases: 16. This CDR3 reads CASTPGGSGGQMNEQFF. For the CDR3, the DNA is TGTGCCAGCACCCCGGGGGGTAGCGGGGGGCAAATGAATGAGCAGTTCTTC.

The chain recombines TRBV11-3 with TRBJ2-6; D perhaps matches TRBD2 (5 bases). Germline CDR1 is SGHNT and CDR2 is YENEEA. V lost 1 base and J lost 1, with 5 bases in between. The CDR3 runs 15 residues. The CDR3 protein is CASSLGTSGANVLTF. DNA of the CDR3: TGTGCCAGCAGCTTAGGGACTTCTGGGGCCAACGTCCTGACTTTC.

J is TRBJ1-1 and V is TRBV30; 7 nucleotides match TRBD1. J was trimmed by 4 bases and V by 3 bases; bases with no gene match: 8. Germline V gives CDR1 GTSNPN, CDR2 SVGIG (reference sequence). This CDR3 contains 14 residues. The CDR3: CAWSKTTGITEAFF. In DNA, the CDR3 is TGTGCCTGGAGCAAAACGACAGGGATCACTGAAGCTTTCTTT.

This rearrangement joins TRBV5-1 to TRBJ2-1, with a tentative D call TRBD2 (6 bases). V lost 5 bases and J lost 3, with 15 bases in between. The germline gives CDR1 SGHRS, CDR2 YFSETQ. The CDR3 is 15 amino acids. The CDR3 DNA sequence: TGCGCCAGCAGTCCCTTGCGGGGTGACTACAATGAGCAGTTCTTC. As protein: CASSPLRGDYNEQFF.

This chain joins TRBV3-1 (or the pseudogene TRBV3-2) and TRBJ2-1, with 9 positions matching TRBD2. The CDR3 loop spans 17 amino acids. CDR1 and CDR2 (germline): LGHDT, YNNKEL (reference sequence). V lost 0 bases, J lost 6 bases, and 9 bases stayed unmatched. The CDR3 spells CASSQDHLRGGRNEQFF. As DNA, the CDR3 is TGTGCCAGCAGCCAAGATCATCTGCGGGGGGGCCGCAATGAGCAGTTCTTC.

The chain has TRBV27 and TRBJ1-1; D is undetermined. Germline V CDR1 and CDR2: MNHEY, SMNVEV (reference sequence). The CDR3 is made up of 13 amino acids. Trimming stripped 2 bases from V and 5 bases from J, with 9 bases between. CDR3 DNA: TGTGCCAGCAGTTTAGGTTTCCGGACTGAAGCTTTCTTT. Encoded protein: CASSLGFRTEAFF.

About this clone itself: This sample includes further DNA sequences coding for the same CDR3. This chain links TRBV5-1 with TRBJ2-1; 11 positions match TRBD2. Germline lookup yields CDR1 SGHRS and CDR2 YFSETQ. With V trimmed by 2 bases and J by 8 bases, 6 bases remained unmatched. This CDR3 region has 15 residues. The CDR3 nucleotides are TGCGCCAGCAGCTTTAGCGGGGGGGCCCCCGATGAGCAGTTCTTC. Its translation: CASSFSGGAPDEQFF. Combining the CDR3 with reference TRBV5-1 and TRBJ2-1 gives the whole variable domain KAGVTQTPRYLIKTRGQQVTLSCSPISGHRSVSWYQQTPGQGLQFLFEYFSETQRNKGNFPGRFSGRQFSNSRSEMNVSTLELGDSALYLCASSFSGGAPDEQFFGPGTRLTVL.

This chain's CDR3 is CSARQYYEQYF. CDR3 in DNA: TGCAGTGCTAGACAGTACTACGAGCAGTACTTC. The chain combines TRBV20-1 with TRBJ2-7; D is unresolved. Per germline, CDR1 DFQATT and CDR2 SNEGSKA (reference sequence). Between the trimmed V and J ends, which lost 2 bases and 3 bases, there was a span of 5 bases. This CDR3 comprises 11 residues.

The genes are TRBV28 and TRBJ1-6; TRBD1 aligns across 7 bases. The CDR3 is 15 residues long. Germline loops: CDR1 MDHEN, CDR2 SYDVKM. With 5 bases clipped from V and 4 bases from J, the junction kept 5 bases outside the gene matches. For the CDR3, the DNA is TGTGCCAGCAGTCGGGGGACAGCTTATAATTCACCCCTCCACTTT. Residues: CASSRGTAYNSPLHF.

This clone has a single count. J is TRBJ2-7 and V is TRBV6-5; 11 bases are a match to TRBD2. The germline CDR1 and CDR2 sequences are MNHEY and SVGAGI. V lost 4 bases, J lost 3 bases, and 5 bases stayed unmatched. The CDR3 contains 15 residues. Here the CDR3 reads CASSSLAGGLYEQYF. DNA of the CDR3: TGTGCCAGCAGTTCCCTAGCGGGGGGACTCTACGAGCAGTACTTC.

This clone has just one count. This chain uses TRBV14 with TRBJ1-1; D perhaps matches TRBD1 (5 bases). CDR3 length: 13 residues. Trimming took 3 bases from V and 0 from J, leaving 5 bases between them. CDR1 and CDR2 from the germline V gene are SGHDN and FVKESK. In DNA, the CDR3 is TGTGCCAGCAGCCAGACAGTGAACACTGAAGCTTTCTTT. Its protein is CASSQTVNTEAFF.

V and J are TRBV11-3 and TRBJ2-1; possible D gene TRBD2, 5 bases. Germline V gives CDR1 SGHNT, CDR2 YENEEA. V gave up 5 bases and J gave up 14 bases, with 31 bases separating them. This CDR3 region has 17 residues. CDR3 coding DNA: TGTGCCAGCAGCCGCAGGAGACTAAAGCTCCCCGAAATGAGGGAGTTCTTC. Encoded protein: CASSRRRLKLPEMREFF.

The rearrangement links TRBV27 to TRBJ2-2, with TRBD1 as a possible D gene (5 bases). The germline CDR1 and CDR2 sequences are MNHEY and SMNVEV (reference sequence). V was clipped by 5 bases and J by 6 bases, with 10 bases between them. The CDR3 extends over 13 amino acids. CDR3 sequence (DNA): TGTGCCAGCAGTGGCAGGGTGGCCGGGGAGCTGTTTTTT. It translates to CASSGRVAGELFF.

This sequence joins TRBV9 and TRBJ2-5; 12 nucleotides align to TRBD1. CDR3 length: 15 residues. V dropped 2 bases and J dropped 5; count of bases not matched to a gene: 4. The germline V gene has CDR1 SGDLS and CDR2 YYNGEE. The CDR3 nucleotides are TGTGCCAGCAGCGTCCGGGACAGGGGGCGGGAGACCCAGTACTTC. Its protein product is CASSVRDRGRETQYF.

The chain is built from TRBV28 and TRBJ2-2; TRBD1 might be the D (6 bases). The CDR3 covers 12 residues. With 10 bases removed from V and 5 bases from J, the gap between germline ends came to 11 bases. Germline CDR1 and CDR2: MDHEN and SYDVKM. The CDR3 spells CATGTSTGELFF. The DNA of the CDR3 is TGTGCCACCGGGACATCAACCGGGGAGCTGTTTTTT.

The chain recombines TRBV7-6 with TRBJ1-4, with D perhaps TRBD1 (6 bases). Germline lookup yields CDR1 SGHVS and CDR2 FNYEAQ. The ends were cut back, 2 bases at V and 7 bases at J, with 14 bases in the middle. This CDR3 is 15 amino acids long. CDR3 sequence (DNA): TGTGCCAGCAGCTTAATGCAGGGGCAGTTTGAAAAACTGTTTTTT. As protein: CASSLMQGQFEKLFF.

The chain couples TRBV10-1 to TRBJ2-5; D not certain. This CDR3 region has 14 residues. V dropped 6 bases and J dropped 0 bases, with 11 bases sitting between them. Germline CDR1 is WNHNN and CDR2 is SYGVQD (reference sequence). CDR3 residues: CASRVQIHQETQYF. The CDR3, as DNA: TGCGCCAGCAGAGTACAGATACACCAAGAGACCCAGTACTTC.

DNA of the CDR3: TGTGCCAGCAGCGCGGGGTCGGCTAGCGGGATCACAGATACGCAGTATTTT. This translates into CASSAGSASGITDTQYF. This chain links TRBV9 with TRBJ2-3; 9 bases fit TRBD2. The V and J ends lost 3 bases and 2 bases, in that order; junction bases with no gene match: 10. Looked up from germline, CDR1 is SGDLS and CDR2 is YYNGEE. The CDR3 length is 17 residues.

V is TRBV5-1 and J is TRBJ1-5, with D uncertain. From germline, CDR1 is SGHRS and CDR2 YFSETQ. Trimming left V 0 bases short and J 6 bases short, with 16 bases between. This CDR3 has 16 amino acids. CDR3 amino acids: CASSLAGVGSGQPQHF. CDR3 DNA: TGCGCCAGCAGCTTGGCCGGGGTGGGAAGCGGTCAGCCCCAGCATTTT. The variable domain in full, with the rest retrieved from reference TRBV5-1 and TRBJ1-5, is KAGVTQTPRYLIKTRGQQVTLSCSPISGHRSVSWYQQTPGQGLQFLFEYFSETQRNKGNFPGRFSGRQFSNSRSEMNVSTLELGDSALYLCASSLAGVGSGQPQHFGDGTRLSIL.

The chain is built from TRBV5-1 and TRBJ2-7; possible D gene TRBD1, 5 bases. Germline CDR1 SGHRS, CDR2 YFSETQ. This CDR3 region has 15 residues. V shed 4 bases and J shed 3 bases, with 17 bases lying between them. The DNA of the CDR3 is TGCGCCAGCAGCCCCCAGGGTGCGCGTCTCTACGAGCAGTACTTC. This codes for CASSPQGARLYEQYF.

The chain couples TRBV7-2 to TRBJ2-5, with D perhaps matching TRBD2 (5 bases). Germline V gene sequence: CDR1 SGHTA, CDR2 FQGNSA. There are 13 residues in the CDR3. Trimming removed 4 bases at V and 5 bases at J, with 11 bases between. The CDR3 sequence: CASSSSGGETQYF. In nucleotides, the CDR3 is TGTGCCAGCAGCTCCAGTGGCGGGGAGACCCAGTACTTC.

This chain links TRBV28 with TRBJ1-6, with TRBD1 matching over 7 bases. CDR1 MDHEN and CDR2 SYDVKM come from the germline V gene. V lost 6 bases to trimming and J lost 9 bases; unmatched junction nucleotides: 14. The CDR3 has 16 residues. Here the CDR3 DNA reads TGTGCCAGCAGCTCCCTAGGACAGGAGGAGGTTTCACCCCTCCACTTT. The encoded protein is CASSSLGQEEVSPLHF.

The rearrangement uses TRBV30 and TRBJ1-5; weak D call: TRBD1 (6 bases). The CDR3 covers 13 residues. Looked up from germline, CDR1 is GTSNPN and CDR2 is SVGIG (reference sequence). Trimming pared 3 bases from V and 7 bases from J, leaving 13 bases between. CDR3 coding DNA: TGTGCCTGGAGCGGACAGAGCGAGCAGCCCCAGCATTTT. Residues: CAWSGQSEQPQHF.

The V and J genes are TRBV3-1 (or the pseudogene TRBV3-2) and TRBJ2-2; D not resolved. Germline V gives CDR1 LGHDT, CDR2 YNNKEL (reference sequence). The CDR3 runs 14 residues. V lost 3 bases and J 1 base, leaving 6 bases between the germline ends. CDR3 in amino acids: CASSQSWNTGELFF. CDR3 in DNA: TGTGCCAGCAGCCAGTCGTGGAACACCGGGGAGCTGTTTTTT.

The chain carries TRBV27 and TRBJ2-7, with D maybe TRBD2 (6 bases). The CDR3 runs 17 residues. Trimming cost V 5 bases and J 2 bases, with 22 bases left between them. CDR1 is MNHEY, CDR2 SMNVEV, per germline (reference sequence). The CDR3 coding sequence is TGTGCCAGCAGTCCCTTTTTAAATGGGGGGACTCCCTACGAGCAGTACTTC. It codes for CASSPFLNGGTPYEQYF.

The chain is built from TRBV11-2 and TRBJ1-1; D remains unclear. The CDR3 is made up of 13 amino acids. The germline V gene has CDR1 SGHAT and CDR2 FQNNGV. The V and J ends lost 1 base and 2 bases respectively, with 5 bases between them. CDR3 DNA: TGTGCCAGCAGCTTAGGAGGAAACACTGAAGCTTTCTTT. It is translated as CASSLGGNTEAFF.

CDR3 sequence reads: CASSPWGQTEAFF. CDR3 in DNA: TGTGCCAGCTCACCTTGGGGGCAGACTGAAGCTTTCTTT. The V gene is TRBV18, the J gene TRBJ1-1; D is perhaps TRBD1 (6 bases). With 3 bases removed from V and 5 bases from J, the gap between germline ends came to 10 bases. The CDR3 covers 13 residues. The germline V gene encodes CDR1 KGHSH and CDR2 LQKENI.

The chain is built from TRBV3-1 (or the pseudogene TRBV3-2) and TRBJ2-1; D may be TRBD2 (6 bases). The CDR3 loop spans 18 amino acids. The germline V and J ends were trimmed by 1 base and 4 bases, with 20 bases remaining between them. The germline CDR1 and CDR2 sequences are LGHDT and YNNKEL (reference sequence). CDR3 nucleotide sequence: TGTGCCAGCAGCCAAGGGGTACCGGGGGACTGGAAATACAATGAGCAGTTCTTC. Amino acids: CASSQGVPGDWKYNEQFF.